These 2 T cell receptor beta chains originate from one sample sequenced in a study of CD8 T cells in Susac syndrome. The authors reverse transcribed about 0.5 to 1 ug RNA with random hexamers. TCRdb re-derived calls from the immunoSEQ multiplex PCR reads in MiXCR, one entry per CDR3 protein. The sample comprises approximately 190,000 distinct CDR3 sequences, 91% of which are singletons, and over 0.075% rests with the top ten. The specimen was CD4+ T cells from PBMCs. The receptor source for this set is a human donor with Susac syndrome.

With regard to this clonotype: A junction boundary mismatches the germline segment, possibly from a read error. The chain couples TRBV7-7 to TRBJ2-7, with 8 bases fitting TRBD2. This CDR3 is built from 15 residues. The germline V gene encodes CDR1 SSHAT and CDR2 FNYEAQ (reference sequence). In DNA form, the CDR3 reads TGTGCTAGCAGCTACGAGCGGGAGAAGTCCTACGAGCAGTACTTC. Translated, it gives CASSYEREKSYEQYF.

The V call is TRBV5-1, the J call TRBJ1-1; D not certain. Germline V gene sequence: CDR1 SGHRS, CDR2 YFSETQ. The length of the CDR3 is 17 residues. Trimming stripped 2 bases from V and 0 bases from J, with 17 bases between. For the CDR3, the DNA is TGCGCCAGCAGCTTTACGTCGGGGAGGAGGGTGAACACTGAAGCTTTCTTT. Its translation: CASSFTSGRRVNTEAFF.